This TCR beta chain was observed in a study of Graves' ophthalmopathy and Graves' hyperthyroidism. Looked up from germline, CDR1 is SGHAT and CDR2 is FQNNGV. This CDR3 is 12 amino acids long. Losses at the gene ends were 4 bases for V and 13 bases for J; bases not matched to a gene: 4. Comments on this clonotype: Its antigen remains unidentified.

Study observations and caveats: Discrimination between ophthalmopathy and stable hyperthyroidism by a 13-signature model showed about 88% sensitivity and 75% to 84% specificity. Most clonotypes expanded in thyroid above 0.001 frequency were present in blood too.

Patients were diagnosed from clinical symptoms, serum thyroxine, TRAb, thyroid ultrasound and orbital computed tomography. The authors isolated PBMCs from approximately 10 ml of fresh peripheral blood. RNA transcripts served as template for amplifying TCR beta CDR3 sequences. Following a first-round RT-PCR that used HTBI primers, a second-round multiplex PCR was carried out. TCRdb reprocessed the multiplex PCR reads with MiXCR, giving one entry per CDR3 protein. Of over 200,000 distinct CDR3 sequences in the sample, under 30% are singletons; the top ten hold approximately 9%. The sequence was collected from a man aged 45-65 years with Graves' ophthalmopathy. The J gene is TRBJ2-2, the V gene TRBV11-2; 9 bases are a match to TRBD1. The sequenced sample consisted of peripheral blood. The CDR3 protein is CASSSGQGRLFF. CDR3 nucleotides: TGTGCCAGCAGCTCGGGACAGGGACGGCTGTTTTTT.